One sample yielded the 4 T cell receptor beta chains listed below, sequenced in a study of blood T cell repertoires in COVID-19. Data came from immunoSEQ multiplex PCR; TCRdb stores just in-frame clones and leaves some out. The sample holds about 300,000 clones, more than 70% seen once. Source material: peripheral blood. These receptors all come from a man between 18 and 29 years old who had recovered from COVID-19.

The genes are TRBV11-2 and TRBJ2-1; 10 positions agree with TRBD2. The CDR3 spans 19 residues. V was clipped by 5 bases and J by 0 bases; unmatched bases: 13. Germline CDR1 is SGHAT and CDR2 is FQNNGV. Here the CDR3 reads CASSPGKVLAGPSYNEQFF. The DNA for the CDR3 is TGTGCCAGCAGCCCAGGAAAGGTACTAGCGGGACCCTCCTACAATGAGCAGTTCTTC.

The rearrangement links TRBV3-1 (or the pseudogene TRBV3-2) to TRBJ1-1, with no clear D. The CDR3 contains 14 residues. Germline CDR1 is LGHDT and CDR2 is YNNKEL (reference sequence). V lost 4 bases, J lost 2 bases, and 11 bases lay in between. The CDR3: CASSRGTGNTEAFF. The CDR3 DNA reads TGTGCCAGCAGCCGAGGAACGGGTAACACTGAAGCTTTCTTT.

A few counts support this clone. This chain joins TRBV6-2 or TRBV6-3 and TRBJ2-7; 9 bases are a match to TRBD1. This CDR3 contains 13 residues. After removal of 0 bases from V and 6 bases from J, the junction contained 0 bases not matched to a gene. Germline CDR1 reads MNHEY; CDR2 reads SVGEGT. CDR3 loop: CASSYSDRGEQYF. CDR3 DNA: TGTGCCAGCAGTTACTCGGACAGGGGCGAGCAGTACTTC.

V gene TRBV6-5 combines with J gene TRBJ1-1, with 7 bases identical to TRBD1. The CDR3 is made up of 14 amino acids. Trimming at V came to 5 bases and at J to 4 bases, leaving 7 bases not matched to a gene. The germline V gene encodes CDR1 MNHEY and CDR2 SVGAGI. The CDR3 loop is CASSPGGLGTEAFF. CDR3 DNA sequence: TGTGCCAGCAGTCCAGGGGGATTGGGCACTGAAGCTTTCTTT.